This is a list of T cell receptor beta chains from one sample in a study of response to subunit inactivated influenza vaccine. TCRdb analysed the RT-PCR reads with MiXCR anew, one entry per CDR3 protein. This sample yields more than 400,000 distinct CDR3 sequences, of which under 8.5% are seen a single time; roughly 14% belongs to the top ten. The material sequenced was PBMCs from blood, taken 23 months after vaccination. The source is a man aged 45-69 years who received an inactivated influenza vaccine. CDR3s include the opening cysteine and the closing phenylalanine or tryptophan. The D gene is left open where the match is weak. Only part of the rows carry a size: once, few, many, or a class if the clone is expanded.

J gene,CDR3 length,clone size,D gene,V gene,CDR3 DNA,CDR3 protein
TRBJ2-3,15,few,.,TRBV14,TGTGCCAGCAGCCCCACACTGCGGGGCACAGGTACGCAGTATTTT,CASSPTLRGTGTQYF
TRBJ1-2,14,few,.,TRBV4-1,TGCGCCAGCAGCCAAGAGTCAGGACGCTATGGCTACACCTTC,CASSQESGRYGYTF
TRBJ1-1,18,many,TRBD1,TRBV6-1,TGTGCCAGCACCGCACGGGGGGATGGACAGGGGGGTTTCACTGAAGCTTTCTTT,CASTARGDGQGGFTEAFF
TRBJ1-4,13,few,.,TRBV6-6,TGTGCCAGCACCATAGGGGGTTCGGGAAAACTGTTTTTT,CASTIGGSGKLFF
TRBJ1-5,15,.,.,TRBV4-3,TGCGCCAGCAGCCAAGATTCGGGGGGCGGGCAGCCCCAGCATTTT,CASSQDSGGGQPQHF
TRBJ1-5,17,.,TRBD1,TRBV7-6,TGTGCCAGCAGCCCCCGGACAGGGGGAACGGGCAATCAGCCCCAGCATTTT,CASSPRTGGTGNQPQHF
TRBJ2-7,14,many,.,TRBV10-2,TGCGCCACTTCGACTAGACGGATCCTTGGCGAGCAGTACTTC,CATSTRRILGEQYF
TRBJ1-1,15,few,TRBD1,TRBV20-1,TGCAGTGCTAGAACTTCGGGGACAGGGAGGACTGAAGCTTTCTTT,CSARTSGTGRTEAFF
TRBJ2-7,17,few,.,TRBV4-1,TGCGCCAGCAGCCAAGTTTTGAGCCGGGGGCATTCCTACGAGCAGTACTTC,CASSQVLSRGHSYEQYF
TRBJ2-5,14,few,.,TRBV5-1,TGCGCCAGCAGCTGGATCGGGGTTGTAGAGACCCAGTACTTC,CASSWIGVVETQYF
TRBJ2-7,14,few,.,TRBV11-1,TGTGCCAGCAGCTTAGGGGGGGCAAGTCGCGAGCAGTACTTC,CASSLGGASREQYF
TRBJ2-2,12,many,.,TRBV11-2,TGTGCCAGCAGGCCAGATACCGGGGAGCTGTTTTTT,CASRPDTGELFF
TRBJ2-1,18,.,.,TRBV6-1,TGTGCCAGCAGTCAGGACAGGGCGGGACTAGCCGCATACAATGAGCAGTTCTTC,CASSQDRAGLAAYNEQFF
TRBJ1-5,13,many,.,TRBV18,TGTGCCAGCTCACCAGGAGGGCTTCAGCCCCAGCATTTT,CASSPGGLQPQHF
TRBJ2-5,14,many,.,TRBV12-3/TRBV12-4,TGTGCCAGCAGTTTAAAGGACAACCTAGGGACCCAGTACTTC,CASSLKDNLGTQYF
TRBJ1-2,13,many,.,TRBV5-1,TGCGCCAGCAGCCATGTCCGGACAACTGGCTACACCTTC,CASSHVRTTGYTF
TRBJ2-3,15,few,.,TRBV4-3,TGCGCCAGCAGCCAAACCGGGCGGGGTACAGATACGCAGTATTTT,CASSQTGRGTDTQYF
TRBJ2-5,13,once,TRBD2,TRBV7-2,TGTGCCAGCAGGGGGGGACTAGGAGAGACCCAGTACTTC,CASRGGLGETQYF
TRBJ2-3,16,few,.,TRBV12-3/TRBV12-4,TGTGCCAGCAGTTTAGGCCGGGGTTCGGGCACAGATACGCAGTATTTT,CASSLGRGSGTDTQYF
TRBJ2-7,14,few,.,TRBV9,TGTGCCAGCAGCGTAGGAGTCATCGGCTACGAGCAGTACTTC,CASSVGVIGYEQYF
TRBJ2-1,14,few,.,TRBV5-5,TGTGCCAGCAGCACGGCTCCCTACCGCAATGAGCAGTTCTTC,CASSTAPYRNEQFF
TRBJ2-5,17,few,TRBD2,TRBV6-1,TGTGCCAGCAGTGCCCCCGGGACTAGCGGCAAGCAAGAGACCCAGTACTTC,CASSAPGTSGKQETQYF
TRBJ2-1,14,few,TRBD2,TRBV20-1,TGCAGTCCTCTTAGCGGGAGCTCCTACAATGAGCAGTTCTTC,CSPLSGSSYNEQFF
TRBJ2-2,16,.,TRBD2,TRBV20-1,TGCAGTGCTAGAGGGGCGGGAGGGCCAGTTACCGGGGAGCTGTTTTTT,CSARGAGGPVTGELFF
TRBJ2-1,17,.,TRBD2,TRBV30,TGTGCCTGGAGTGTACGGGCTAGCGGGAGAGCCTACAATGAGCAGTTCTTC,CAWSVRASGRAYNEQFF
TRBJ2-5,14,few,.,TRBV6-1,TGTGCCAGCAGGCAGGGCCAGGGCTCGGGGACCCAGTACTTC,CASRQGQGSGTQYF
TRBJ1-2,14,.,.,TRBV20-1,TGCAGTGCTAGAGCGGCAGGTTTTAACTATGGCTACACCTTC,CSARAAGFNYGYTF
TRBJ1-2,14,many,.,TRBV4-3,TGCGCCAGCAGCCACCTCCACAGGGAGAGTGGCTACACCTTC,CASSHLHRESGYTF
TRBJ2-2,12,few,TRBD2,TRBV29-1,TGCAGCGTTCCTAGCGGGAGCGGGGAGCTGTTTTTT,CSVPSGSGELFF
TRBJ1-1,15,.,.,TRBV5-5,TGTGCCAGCAGCTTAGTTTCGCAGGCTCCCACTGAAGCTTTCTTT,CASSLVSQAPTEAFF
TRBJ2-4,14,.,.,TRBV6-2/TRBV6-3,TGTGCCAGCAGTTACTGGGGGACGGAAAACATTCAGTACTTC,CASSYWGTENIQYF
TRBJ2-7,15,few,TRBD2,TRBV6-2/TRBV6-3,TGTGCCAGCAGAAGAGGGACTAGCGAGGCCTACGAGCAGTACTTC,CASRRGTSEAYEQYF
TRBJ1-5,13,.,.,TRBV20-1,TGCAGTGCTTCACAGGGAGGCAATCAGCCCCAGCATTTT,CSASQGGNQPQHF
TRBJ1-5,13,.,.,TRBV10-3,TGTGCCATCAGTGAGGATATAGGACAGCCCCAGCATTTT,CAISEDIGQPQHF
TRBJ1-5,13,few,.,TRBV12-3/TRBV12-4,TGTGCCAGCAGTCGTCAGGAGTATCAGCCCCAGCATTTT,CASSRQEYQPQHF
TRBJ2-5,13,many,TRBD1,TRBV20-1,TGCAGTGCTGCGACAGGGTCAGGTGTGACCCAGTACTTC,CSAATGSGVTQYF
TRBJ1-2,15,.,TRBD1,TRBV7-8,TGTGCCAGCAGCTGGACAGGAGCTGTTAACTATGGCTACACCTTC,CASSWTGAVNYGYTF
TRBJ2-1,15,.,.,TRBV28,TGTGCCAGCAGGAGGGGAGGGGGCCTCTACAATGAGCAGTTCTTC,CASRRGGGLYNEQFF
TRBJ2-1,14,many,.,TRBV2,TGTGCCAGCAGGAAGGGGGGGGCTTACAATGAGCAGTTCTTC,CASRKGGAYNEQFF
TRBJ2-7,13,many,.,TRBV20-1,TGCAGTGCTGAATTGGGGGCCGGGGACGAGCAGTACTTC,CSAELGAGDEQYF
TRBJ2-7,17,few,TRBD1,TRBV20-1,TGCAGTGCTAGAGATCTGGGTGGGACAGGCACGGTTTTAGTGCAGTACTTC,CSARDLGGTGTVLVQYF
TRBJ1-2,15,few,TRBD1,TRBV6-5,TGTGCCAGCAGTTACTCGGACAGGGGTACCTATGGCTACACCTTC,CASSYSDRGTYGYTF
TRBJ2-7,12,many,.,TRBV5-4,TGTGCCAGCAGCTTGGATGATGTCGAGCAGTACTTC,CASSLDDVEQYF
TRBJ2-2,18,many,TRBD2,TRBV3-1,TGTGCCAGCAGCCAACCGGGACTAGCGGGGGCCGGCACCGGGGAGCTGTTTTTT,CASSQPGLAGAGTGELFF
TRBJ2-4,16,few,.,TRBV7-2,TGTGCCAGCAGCTTTAATGGGCTGAGGGACAAAAACATTCAGTACTTC,CASSFNGLRDKNIQYF
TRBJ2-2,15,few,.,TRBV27,TGTGCCAGCAGTCGCAGGGCAATGGACACCGGGGAGCTGTTTTTT,CASSRRAMDTGELFF
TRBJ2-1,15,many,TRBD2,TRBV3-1,TGTGCCAGCAGCCAAGAGACTAGCGGGAGATATGAGCAGTTCTTC,CASSQETSGRYEQFF
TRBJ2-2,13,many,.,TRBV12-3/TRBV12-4,TGTGCCAGCAGTACAGTGAACACCGGGGAGCTGTTTTTT,CASSTVNTGELFF
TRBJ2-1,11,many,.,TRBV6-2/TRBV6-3,TGTGCCAGCAGTTACTACTATGAGCAGTTCTTC,CASSYYYEQFF
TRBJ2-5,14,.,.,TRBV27,TGTGCCAGCAGCCCGTGGGGAAACCAAGAGACCCAGTACTTC,CASSPWGNQETQYF
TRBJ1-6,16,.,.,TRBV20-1,TGCAGTGCTAGAGATGATCCGGCCGGGGGAAATTCACCCCTCCACTTT,CSARDDPAGGNSPLHF
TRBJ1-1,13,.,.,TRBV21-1,TGTGCCAGCAGCCCCCGTTGGGGGACTGAAGCTTTCTTT,CASSPRWGTEAFF
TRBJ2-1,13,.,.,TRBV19,TGTGCCAGTAGTCTGGGGCGATGGAGTGAGCAGTTCTTC,CASSLGRWSEQFF
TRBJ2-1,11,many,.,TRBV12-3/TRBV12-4,TGTGCCAGCAGACTTAACGGCGAGCAGTTCTTC,CASRLNGEQFF